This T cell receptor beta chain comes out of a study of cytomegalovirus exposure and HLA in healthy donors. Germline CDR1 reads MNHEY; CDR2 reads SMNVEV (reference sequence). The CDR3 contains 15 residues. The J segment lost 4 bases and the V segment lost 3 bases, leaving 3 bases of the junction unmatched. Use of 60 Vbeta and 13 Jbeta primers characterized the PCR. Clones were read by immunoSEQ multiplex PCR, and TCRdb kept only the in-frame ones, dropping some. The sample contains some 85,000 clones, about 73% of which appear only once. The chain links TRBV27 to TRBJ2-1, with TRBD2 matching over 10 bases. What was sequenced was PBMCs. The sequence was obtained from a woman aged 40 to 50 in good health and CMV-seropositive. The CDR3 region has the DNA TGTGCCAGCAGTTTTGGACTAGCGGTGTACAATGAGCAGTTCTTC. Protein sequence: CASSFGLAVYNEQFF.